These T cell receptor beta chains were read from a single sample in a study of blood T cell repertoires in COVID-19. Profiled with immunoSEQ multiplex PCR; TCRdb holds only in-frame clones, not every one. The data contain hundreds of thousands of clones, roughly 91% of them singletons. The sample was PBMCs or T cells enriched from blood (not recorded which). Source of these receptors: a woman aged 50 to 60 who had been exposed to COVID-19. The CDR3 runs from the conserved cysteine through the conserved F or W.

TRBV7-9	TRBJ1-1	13	CASSFLANTEAFF
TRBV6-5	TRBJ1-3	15	CASSNDHSGGNTIYF
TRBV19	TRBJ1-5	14	CASSIGQGNQPQHF
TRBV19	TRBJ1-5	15	CASSTTGTVAQPQHF
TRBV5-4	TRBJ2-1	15	CASSLTGTGYNEQFF
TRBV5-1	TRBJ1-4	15	CASSLQGTTNEKLFF
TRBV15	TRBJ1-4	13	CATSRAPGEKLFF
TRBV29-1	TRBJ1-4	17	CSVEDQSLGQVSEKLFF
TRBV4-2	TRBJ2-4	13	CASSQGTRGIQYF
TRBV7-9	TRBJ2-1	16	CASSLVRWGGTAEQFF
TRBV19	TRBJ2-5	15	CASAGSGGAQETQYF
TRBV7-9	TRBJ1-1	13	CASSLEEGSRAFF
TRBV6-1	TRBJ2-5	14	CASSEVDSQETQYF
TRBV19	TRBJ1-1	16	CASRIYVGGQNTEAFF
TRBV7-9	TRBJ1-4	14	CASSSPGHGEKLFF
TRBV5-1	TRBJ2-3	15	CASSLEGGRADTQYF
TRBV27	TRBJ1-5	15	CASNTGIGSNQPQHF
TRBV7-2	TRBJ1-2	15	CASSFTSGTPGGYTF
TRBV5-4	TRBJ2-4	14	CASGDGIRGNIQYF
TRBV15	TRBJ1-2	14	CATSTRITGFGYTF
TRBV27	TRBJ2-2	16	CASSDPQGAGTGELFF
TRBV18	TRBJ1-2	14	CASSPQQVNYGYTF
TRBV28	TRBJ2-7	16	CASRLPGQGFSYEQYF
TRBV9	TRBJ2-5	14	CASSVNNVQETQYF
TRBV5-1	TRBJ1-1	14	CASSLGTTGTEAFF
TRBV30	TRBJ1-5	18	CAWSQLDRGFQGNQPQHF
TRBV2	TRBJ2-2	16	CASSETGQANTGELFF
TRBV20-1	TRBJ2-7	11	CSAGDNYEQYF
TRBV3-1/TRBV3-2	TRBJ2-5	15	CASSPMGLDQETQYF
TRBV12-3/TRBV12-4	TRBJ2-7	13	CASRIEGSYEQYF
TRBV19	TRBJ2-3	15	CASRTRGAGGDTQYF
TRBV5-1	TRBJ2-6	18	CASSFLDSLSSGANVLTF
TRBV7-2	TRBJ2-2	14	CASSLGTSVLALFF
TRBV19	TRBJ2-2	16	CASSSGTAPGTGELFF
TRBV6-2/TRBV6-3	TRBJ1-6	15	CASSYLSRGNSPLHF
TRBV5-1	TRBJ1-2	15	CASSLEGYQNYGYTF